Presented here are 9 T cell receptor beta chains from one specimen sequenced in a study of vaccination effects on CD4 cells after COVID-19. These TCRs' antigens remain unknown. This table comes from immunoSEQ multiplex PCR, and its TCRdb copy is limited to in-frame clones, with some not included. The sample has 20,000 to 25,000 clones; around 74% are singletons. Before sequencing, viral peptide pools were used by the ViraFEST assay to expand antigen-specific CD4+ T cells. With 10 to 11 days of culture completed, CD4+ T cells were isolated. PCR-confirmed SARS-CoV-2 infection occurred in the person between March and December 2020. Sequencing used CD4+ T cells from PBMCs cultured with a peptide pool, obtained before COVID-19 vaccination. The receptor source for this set is a human donor who had a prior SARS-CoV-2 infection.

The rearrangement links TRBV9 to TRBJ1-2, with a weak D call TRBD1 (5 bases). The CDR3 contains 15 residues. V lost 6 bases and J 4 bases, leaving 19 bases between the germline ends. Germline V CDR1 and CDR2: SGDLS, YYNGEE. The CDR3 DNA reads as TGTGCCAGCACTCCGGACGGAGGGGAAACCTATGGCTACACCTTC. Amino acid sequence: CASTPDGGETYGYTF.

This chain uses TRBV7-2 with TRBJ1-6; D is undetermined. V was cut by 3 bases and J by 6 bases, with 12 bases left in between. The CDR3 spans 15 residues. In germline, CDR1 is SGHTA, CDR2 FQGNSA. CDR3 in DNA: TGTGCCAGCAGCTTGTTTACCGCCCGTAATTCACCCCTCCACTTT. Protein: CASSLFTARNSPLHF.

This chain links TRBV7-9 with TRBJ2-5; D may be TRBD1 or TRBD2 (5 bases each). Trimming removed 5 bases at V and 5 bases at J, with 15 bases between. This CDR3 is built from 14 residues. The germline V gene has CDR1 SEHNR and CDR2 FQNEAQ (reference sequence). The CDR3 DNA follows: TGTGCCAGCAGCCCCTTGTGGGGGATGGAGACCCAGTACTTC. Its protein is CASSPLWGMETQYF.

V is TRBV18 and J is TRBJ2-3, with D uncertain. CDR1 is KGHSH, CDR2 LQKENI, per germline. The ends were cut back, 3 bases at V and 0 bases at J, with 13 bases in the middle. The CDR3 spans 16 residues. CDR3 coding DNA: TGTGCCAGCTCACCTCAATCTTTCGTTAGCACAGATACGCAGTATTTT. Residues: CASSPQSFVSTDTQYF.

The chain recombines TRBV3-1 (or the pseudogene TRBV3-2) with TRBJ2-1; D uncertain. CDR1 is LGHDT and CDR2 is YNNKEL in the germline V gene (reference sequence). The CDR3 extends over 11 amino acids. Trimming stripped 3 bases from V and 5 bases from J, with 2 bases between. CDR3 region: CASSHHNEQFF. For the CDR3, the DNA is TGTGCCAGCAGCCACCACAATGAGCAGTTCTTC.

V is TRBV18 and J is TRBJ2-3; D is possibly TRBD2 (5 bases). The CDR3 runs to 14 residues. The germline gives CDR1 KGHSH, CDR2 LQKENI. V was clipped by 8 bases and J by 2 bases, with 14 bases between them. CDR3 sequence reads: CASLHSANTDTQYF. DNA of the CDR3: TGTGCCAGCCTGCATAGCGCGAACACAGATACGCAGTATTTT.

The rearrangement links TRBV6-5 to TRBJ2-7, with D unresolved. Trimming shortened V by 0 bases and J by 2 bases, and 14 bases separated the two germline ends. Germline assignment: CDR1 MNHEY and CDR2 SVGAGI. The CDR3 contains 16 residues. The CDR3 DNA follows: TGTGCCAGCAGTTACTCATCGTGGGAAGGTCCCTACGAGCAGTACTTC. Its translation: CASSYSSWEGPYEQYF.

This chain joins TRBV6-6 and TRBJ2-2, with D hard to call. The germline CDR1 and CDR2 sequences are MNHNY and SVGAGI (reference sequence). The CDR3 is 16 residues long. V was clipped by 0 bases and J by 6 bases, with 14 bases between them. The CDR3 sequence: CASSYSSARSAGELFF. Written as DNA, the CDR3 is TGTGCCAGCAGTTACTCGAGTGCGAGGTCGGCCGGGGAGCTGTTTTTT.

The gene calls are TRBV5-8 and TRBJ1-5; no clear D gene. The germline gives CDR1 SGHTS, CDR2 YDEGEE. The length of the CDR3 is 14 residues. V was cut by 1 base and J by 7 bases, with 12 bases left in between. CDR3 protein: CASSLPGEGQPQHF. CDR3 nucleotides: TGTGCCAGCAGCTTGCCCGGGGAGGGACAGCCCCAGCATTTT.